This TCR beta chain was documented in a study of T cells in Graves' hyperthyroidism and ophthalmopathy. The CDR3 regions of TCR beta were amplified from RNA transcripts. Using the HTBI primer set, a first-round RT-PCR was run on the TCR CDR3. TCRdb redid the calling of the multiplex PCR reads with MiXCR, one entry per CDR3 protein. The sample has about 700,000 distinct CDR3 sequences, around 13% seen once; the top ten hold 10% to 13%. This clonotype was observed many times. The CDR3 sequence is 14 residues long. The V gene lost 3 bases and the J gene lost 2 bases, with 11 bases spanning the gap. Germline CDR1 is SGHAT and CDR2 is FQNNGV. Patients were aged 18 to 65, had disease duration under 2 months, and had newly diagnosed hyperthyroidism.

Sequencing input: blood. The chain is built from TRBV11-2 and TRBJ2-7, with D uncertain. The TCR originated in a woman aged 18-29 years with Graves' hyperthyroidism. The CDR3 is CASSFSGSTYEQYF. CDR3 nucleotides: TGTGCCAGCAGCTTCTCTGGATCAACCTACGAGCAGTACTTC.